This entry features one T cell receptor beta chain sequence. Antigen specificity is unknown. This sample includes further DNA sequences coding for the same CDR3. Some clones are missing from TCRdb's copy, which holds only in-frame ones; the method was immunoSEQ multiplex PCR. The sample lists 2 million or so clones, roughly 94% seen once, with more than 0.95% in the top ten. This entry comes from a study of shared clonotypes between healthy human individuals. Across the whole study: The study used three CD4 naive, three CD4 memory, two CD8 naive and one CD8 memory plate per donor.

Broader study findings: Naive subsets generally exceeded memory subsets in estimated richness. Of the naive CD4 clonotypes, around 4.9% were shared across a handful of donors.

Per germline, CDR1 MNHEY and CDR2 SMNVEV (reference sequence). Between the trimmed V and J ends, which lost 1 base and 2 bases, there was a span of 8 bases. The CDR3 sequence is 14 residues long. Only CD45RO-negative cells positively selected for CCR7 counted as naive CD8 cells, so terminally differentiated effector memory CD45RA+ cells were excluded. The study drew all its donors from Caucasian adults living in Nashville, Tennessee. The origin of this receptor is a man aged 18 to 30 in good health. The chain joins TRBV27 to TRBJ1-1; D remains unclear. The source material was naive CD8+ T cells sorted from blood. The CDR3 protein is CASSLLGGNTEAFF. The CDR3 bases are TGTGCCAGCAGTTTATTGGGCGGAAACACTGAAGCTTTCTTT.